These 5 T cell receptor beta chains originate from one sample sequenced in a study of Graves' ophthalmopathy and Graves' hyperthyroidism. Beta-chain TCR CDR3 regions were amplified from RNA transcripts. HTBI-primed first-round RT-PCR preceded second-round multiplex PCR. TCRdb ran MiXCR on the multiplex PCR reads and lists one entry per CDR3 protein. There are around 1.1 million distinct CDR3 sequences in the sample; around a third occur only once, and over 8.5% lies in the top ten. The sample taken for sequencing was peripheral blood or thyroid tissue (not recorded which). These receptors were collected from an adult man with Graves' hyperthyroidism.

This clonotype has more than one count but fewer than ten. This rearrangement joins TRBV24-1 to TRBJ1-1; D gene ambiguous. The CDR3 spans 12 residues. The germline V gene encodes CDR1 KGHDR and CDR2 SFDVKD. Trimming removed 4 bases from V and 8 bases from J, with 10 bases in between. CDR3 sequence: CATSDSSREAFF. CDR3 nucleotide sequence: TGTGCCACCAGTGACTCCTCTAGGGAAGCTTTCTTT.

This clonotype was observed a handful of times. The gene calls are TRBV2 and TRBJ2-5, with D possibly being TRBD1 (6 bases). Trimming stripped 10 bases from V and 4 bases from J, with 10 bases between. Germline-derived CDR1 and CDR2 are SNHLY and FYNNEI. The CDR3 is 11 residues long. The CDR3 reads CATTGRETQYF. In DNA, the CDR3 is TGTGCCACCACAGGGAGAGAGACCCAGTACTTC. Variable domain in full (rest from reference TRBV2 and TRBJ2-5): EPEVTQTPSHQVTQMGQEVILRCVPISNHLYFYWYRQILGQKVEFLVSFYNNEISEKSEIFDDQFSVERPDGSNFTLKIRSTKLEDSAMYFCATTGRETQYFGPGTRLLVL.

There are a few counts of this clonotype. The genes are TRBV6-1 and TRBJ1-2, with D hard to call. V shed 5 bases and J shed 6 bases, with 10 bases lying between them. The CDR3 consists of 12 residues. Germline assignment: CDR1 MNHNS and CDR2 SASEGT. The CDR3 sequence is CASSQRFDGYTF. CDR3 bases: TGTGCCAGCAGTCAGAGATTCGATGGCTACACCTTC.

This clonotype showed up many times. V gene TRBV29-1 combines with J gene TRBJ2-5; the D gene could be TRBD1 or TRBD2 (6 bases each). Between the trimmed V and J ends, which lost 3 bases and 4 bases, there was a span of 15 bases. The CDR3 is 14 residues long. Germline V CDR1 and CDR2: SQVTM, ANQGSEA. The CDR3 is CSVDSGAGGETQYF. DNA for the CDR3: TGCAGCGTTGATTCAGGGGCCGGGGGAGAGACCCAGTACTTC.

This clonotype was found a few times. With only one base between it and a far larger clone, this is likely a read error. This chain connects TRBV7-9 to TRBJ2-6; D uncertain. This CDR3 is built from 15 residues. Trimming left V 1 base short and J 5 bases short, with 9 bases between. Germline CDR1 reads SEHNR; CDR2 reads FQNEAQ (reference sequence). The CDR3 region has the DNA TGTGCCAGCAGCTTAGGGGGAACTAGGGCCAACGTCCTGACTTTC. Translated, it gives CASSLGGTRANVLTF.